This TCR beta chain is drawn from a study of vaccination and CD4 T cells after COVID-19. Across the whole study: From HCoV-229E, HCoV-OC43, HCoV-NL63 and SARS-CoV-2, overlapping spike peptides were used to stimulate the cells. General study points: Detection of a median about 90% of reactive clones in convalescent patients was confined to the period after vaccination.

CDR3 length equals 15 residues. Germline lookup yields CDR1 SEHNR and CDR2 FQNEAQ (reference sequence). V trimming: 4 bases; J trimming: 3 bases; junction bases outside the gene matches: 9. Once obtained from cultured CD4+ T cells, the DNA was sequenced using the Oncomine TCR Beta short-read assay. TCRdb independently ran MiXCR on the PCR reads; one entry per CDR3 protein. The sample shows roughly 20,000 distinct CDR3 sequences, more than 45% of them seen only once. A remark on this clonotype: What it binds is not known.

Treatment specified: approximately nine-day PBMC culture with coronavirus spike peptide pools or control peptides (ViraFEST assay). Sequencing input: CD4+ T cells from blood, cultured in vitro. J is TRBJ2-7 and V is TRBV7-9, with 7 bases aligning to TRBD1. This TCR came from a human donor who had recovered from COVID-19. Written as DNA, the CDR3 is TGTGCCAGCAGCTCCAGCCGGGACAGAGGCTACGAGCAGTACTTC. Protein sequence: CASSSSRDRGYEQYF.